Listed here are 27 T cell receptor beta chains from one sample, sequenced in a study of blood T cell repertoires in COVID-19. The repertoire was sequenced with immunoSEQ multiplex PCR; TCRdb's copy has only in-frame clones and lacks some. The data contain approximately 350,000 clones, roughly nine tenths of them singletons. Material: PBMCs or T cells enriched from blood (not recorded which). All receptors derive from a woman in her thirties who had recovered from COVID-19.

The chain has TRBV7-2 and TRBJ2-5; 7 bases align to TRBD2. V was pared by 5 bases and J by 1 base, with 4 bases of the junction left unmatched. CDR1 and CDR2 (germline): SGHTA, FQGNSA. The CDR3 is 14 residues long. CDR3 sequence reads: CASSPTSVQETQYF. In DNA, the CDR3 is TGTGCCAGCAGCCCTACTAGCGTCCAAGAGACCCAGTACTTC.

The J gene is TRBJ1-6, the V gene TRBV25-1, with a tentative D call TRBD1 (5 bases). The CDR3 is 16 amino acids. Trimming cost V 3 bases and J 9 bases, with 18 bases left between them. Germline assignment: CDR1 MGHDK and CDR2 SYGVNS. The chain's CDR3 is CASSDQGSTNRSPLHF. The DNA of the CDR3 is TGTGCCAGCAGTGATCAGGGTTCCACCAATCGTTCACCCCTCCACTTT.

Details on this clone: Other DNA sequences in the sample encode the same CDR3. The chain couples TRBV5-4 to TRBJ1-2; 7 nucleotides match TRBD1. V lost 2 bases to trimming and J lost 8 bases; unmatched junction nucleotides: 6. The CDR3 runs to 13 residues. CDR1 and CDR2 from the germline V gene are SGHNT and YYREEE (reference sequence). The CDR3 nucleotides are TGTGCCAGCAGCTTAACAGGGGTGGAAGGCTACACCTTC. Translated, it gives CASSLTGVEGYTF.

This sequence joins TRBV3-1 (or the pseudogene TRBV3-2) and TRBJ2-7; 11 bases agree with TRBD2. Germline CDR1 LGHDT, CDR2 YNNKEL (reference sequence). The V and J ends lost 0 bases and 5 bases, in that order; junction bases with no gene match: 6. The CDR3 has 16 amino acids. The CDR3 nucleotides are TGTGCCAGCAGCCAAGATGCTAGCGGGAGGAGTGACGAGCAGTACTTC. It specifies CASSQDASGRSDEQYF.

V and J are TRBV5-4 and TRBJ1-4, with 9 nucleotides matching TRBD1. The CDR3 length is 14 residues. The germline V gene encodes CDR1 SGHNT and CDR2 YYREEE (reference sequence). With 4 bases clipped from V and 8 bases from J, the junction kept 6 bases outside the gene matches. The CDR3 is CASSQQGAEEKLFF. In DNA, the CDR3 is TGTGCCAGCAGCCAACAGGGGGCAGAGGAAAAACTGTTTTTT.

The chain links TRBV4-2 to TRBJ1-1; 9 positions agree with TRBD1. Germline assignment: CDR1 LGHNA and CDR2 YNFKEQ. CDR3 length: 16 amino acids. Germline trimming cut 6 bases from V and 0 bases from J; bases unmatched to any gene: 8. The DNA for the CDR3 is TGTGCCAGCAGGAAAGGGACAGGGTTCATGAACACTGAAGCTTTCTTT. Translated, it gives CASRKGTGFMNTEAFF.

The chain has TRBV5-1 and TRBJ1-1, with 9 bases aligning to TRBD1. The germline V gene encodes CDR1 SGHRS and CDR2 YFSETQ. V lost 2 bases to trimming and J lost 1 base; unmatched junction nucleotides: 3. The CDR3 extends over 15 amino acids. CDR3 in DNA: TGCGCCAGCAGCTTCACAGGGGGCCAGAACACTGAAGCTTTCTTT. As protein: CASSFTGGQNTEAFF. The entire variable domain, with the rest obtained from reference TRBV5-1 and TRBJ1-1, is as follows: KAGVTQTPRYLIKTRGQQVTLSCSPISGHRSVSWYQQTPGQGLQFLFEYFSETQRNKGNFPGRFSGRQFSNSRSEMNVSTLELGDSALYLCASSFTGGQNTEAFFGQGTRLTVV.

The chain carries TRBV2 and TRBJ2-1; TRBD2 agrees at 9 bases. Germline V lookup: CDR1 SNHLY, CDR2 FYNNEI. V shed 6 bases and J 5 bases; nucleotides not matched to a gene: 5. This CDR3 spans 14 amino acids. CDR3 protein: CASRETSGDNEQFF. CDR3 DNA: TGTGCCAGCAGAGAGACTAGCGGAGACAATGAGCAGTTCTTC.

A word on this clone: The same CDR3 can be traced to other DNA sequences in this sample. This rearrangement joins TRBV20-1 to TRBJ1-2; D gene ambiguous. Trimming removed 6 bases at V and 3 bases at J, with 8 bases between. CDR1 DFQATT and CDR2 SNEGSKA come from the germline V gene (reference sequence). The CDR3 has 11 amino acids. The CDR3 DNA reads as TGCAGTGCACGGGAGGACTATGGCTACACCTTC. Translating gives CSAREDYGYTF.

V gene TRBV27 combines with J gene TRBJ1-2, with 10 nucleotides matching TRBD1. V lost 7 bases to trimming and J lost 7 bases; unmatched junction nucleotides: 12. The CDR3 covers 15 residues. The V gene's germline CDR1 is MNHEY and CDR2 SMNVEV (reference sequence). CDR3 protein: CASTPAGQGYGGYTF. The CDR3 DNA sequence: TGTGCCAGCACCCCAGCGGGACAGGGGTATGGTGGCTACACCTTC.

The chain carries TRBV19 and TRBJ1-5, with TRBD1 matching over 11 bases. The junction had 5 bases not matched to a gene; V was cut back by 4 bases and J by 6 bases. Germline V gives CDR1 LNHDA, CDR2 SQIVND (reference sequence). This CDR3 is 15 amino acids long. The CDR3 loop is CASSTGTGGFQPQHF. CDR3 DNA sequence: TGTGCCAGTAGTACAGGGACAGGGGGTTTTCAGCCCCAGCATTTT.

The rearrangement links TRBV30 to TRBJ1-1; 7 nucleotides agree with TRBD1. The CDR3 runs 13 residues. Germline CDR1 reads GTSNPN; CDR2 reads SVGIG (reference sequence). The J segment lost 3 bases and the V segment lost 4 bases, leaving 5 bases of the junction unmatched. As DNA, the CDR3 is TGTGCCTGGACGGTTCAGGGGGACACTGAAGCTTTCTTT. Its translation: CAWTVQGDTEAFF.

The rearrangement links TRBV2 to TRBJ2-3; TRBD1 aligns across 7 bases. CDR1 and CDR2 from the germline V gene are SNHLY and FYNNEI. This CDR3 contains 18 residues. The V gene end was trimmed by 6 bases and the J gene end by 2 bases; junction bases not matched to a gene: 17. The CDR3 here is CASRATLPGQRITDTQYF. In DNA form, the CDR3 reads TGTGCCAGCAGAGCTACCCTACCGGGACAGAGAATCACAGATACGCAGTATTTT.

The rearrangement links TRBV6-5 to TRBJ2-3; 10 bases map to TRBD1. Trimming at V came to 10 bases and at J to 4 bases, leaving 11 bases not matched to a gene. This CDR3 region has 15 residues. Germline V lookup: CDR1 MNHEY, CDR2 SVGAGI. CDR3 sequence reads: CAISRDRGRADTQYF. The CDR3 nucleotides read TGTGCCATTAGCCGGGACAGGGGTAGGGCAGATACGCAGTATTTT.

This chain joins TRBV5-6 and TRBJ1-3, with a possible D match to TRBD1 (5 bases). The CDR3 has 15 residues. The V gene lost 1 base and the J gene lost 4 bases, with 12 bases spanning the gap. The germline V gene encodes CDR1 SGHDT and CDR2 YYEEEE. The CDR3 spells CASSLNPGWGNTIYF. The CDR3 DNA reads TGTGCCAGCAGCTTGAACCCAGGGTGGGGAAACACCATATATTTT.

The J gene is TRBJ1-2, the V gene TRBV5-5; unclear D gene. The CDR3 contains 13 residues. The V end was cut by 0 bases, the J end by 4 bases, with 7 bases between. The V gene's germline CDR1 is SGHKS and CDR2 YYEKEE (reference sequence). Here the CDR3 reads CASSLESGYGYTF. Here the CDR3 DNA reads TGTGCCAGCAGCTTGGAGAGCGGCTATGGCTACACCTTC.

This clone has just one count. The V and J genes are TRBV5-1 and TRBJ2-7, with TRBD1 identical over 8 bases. The germline CDR1 and CDR2 sequences are SGHRS and YFSETQ. This CDR3 is 16 amino acids long. V lost 0 bases, J lost 7 bases, and 12 bases stayed unmatched. This chain's CDR3 is CASSLDFRTGYREQYF. DNA for the CDR3: TGCGCCAGCAGCTTGGATTTTCGGACAGGGTATCGAGAGCAGTACTTC.

This sequence joins TRBV28 and TRBJ2-3; D not resolved. This CDR3 is 11 amino acids long. V was cut by 4 bases and J by 6 bases, with 5 bases left in between. Germline CDR1 reads MDHEN; CDR2 reads SYDVKM. The CDR3 DNA sequence: TGTGCCAGCAGTTCCGGGGATACGCAGTATTTT. It translates to CASSSGDTQYF.

Regarding this clone: This could be a read error, since a much larger clone is one nucleotide away. This sequence joins TRBV27 and TRBJ2-7, with a possible D match to TRBD1 (5 bases). This CDR3 comprises 15 residues. In germline, CDR1 is MNHEY, CDR2 SMNVEV (reference sequence). V lost 1 base and J 6 bases, leaving 16 bases between the germline ends. DNA for the CDR3: TGTGCCAGCAGTTTATTTGGGGCAGGGTCGGGCGAGCAGTACTTC. It is translated as CASSLFGAGSGEQYF.

V is TRBV5-1 and J is TRBJ2-3, with 10 positions matching TRBD2. CDR1 SGHRS and CDR2 YFSETQ come from the germline V gene. After removal of 2 bases from V and 2 bases from J, the junction contained 5 bases not matched to a gene. The CDR3 spans 16 residues. CDR3 DNA: TGCGCCAGCAGCTTCGCCGGGACTAGCGACACAGATACGCAGTATTTT. Translating it yields CASSFAGTSDTDTQYF.

Remarks on this clone: The sample contains more than one DNA sequence encoding this CDR3. V and J are TRBV5-6 and TRBJ1-4; 8 bases are shared with TRBD1. V was pared by 4 bases and J by 7 bases, with 9 bases of the junction left unmatched. Germline V CDR1 and CDR2: SGHDT, YYEEEE. CDR3 length: 15 amino acids. The CDR3 region has the DNA TGTGCCAGCAGCAGCCCCGACAGGGGATCTGAAAAACTGTTTTTT. Translating gives CASSSPDRGSEKLFF.

This chain connects TRBV12-3 or TRBV12-4 to TRBJ1-6; TRBD1 might be the D (5 bases). V was clipped by 3 bases and J by 10 bases, with 10 bases between them. The CDR3 is 13 amino acids. The CDR3 protein is CASSFWGVSPLHF. Here the CDR3 DNA reads TGTGCCAGCAGTTTCTGGGGGGTATCACCCCTCCACTTT.

The J gene is TRBJ2-3, the V gene TRBV21-1; whether TRBD1, the table's D call, matches the DNA was not checked. TRBV21-1 is a known pseudogene. The CDR3 totals 18 residues. The CDR3 coding sequence is TGTGCCAGCAGCAAAGCCTGCTCCATAGGGGTAAATTGCGATACGCAGTATTTT. Its translation: CASSKACSIGVNCDTQYF.

The chain carries TRBV7-3 and TRBJ2-2, with D maybe TRBD2 (5 bases). This CDR3 comprises 15 residues. Trimming left V 3 bases short and J 6 bases short, with 14 bases between. Germline CDR1 SGHTA, CDR2 FQGTGA. The DNA for the CDR3 is TGTGCCAGCAGCTTCCCAACCCGGGGTTCCGGGGAGCTGTTTTTT. Translating it yields CASSFPTRGSGELFF.

The table lists this clone with a count of one. The V gene is TRBV10-1, the J gene TRBJ1-5, with 7 bases aligning to TRBD1. Germline loops: CDR1 WNHNN, CDR2 SYGVQD (reference sequence). Trimming took 6 bases from V and 6 from J; bases not matched to a gene: 2. The CDR3 extends over 12 amino acids. CDR3 residues: CASRTGIQPQHF. The CDR3 DNA sequence: TGCGCCAGCAGGACAGGGATTCAGCCCCAGCATTTT.

This chain uses TRBV11-2 with TRBJ1-1; D is unclear. The length of the CDR3 is 12 residues. The V end was cut by 1 base, the J end by 5 bases, with 5 bases between. Per germline, CDR1 SGHAT and CDR2 FQNNGV. In nucleotides, the CDR3 is TGTGCCAGCAGCTTAGCTTCGACTGAAGCTTTCTTT. Translated: CASSLASTEAFF.

This clone showed up just once. CDR3 protein: CASSGGTSGYTDTQYF. CDR3 nucleotides: TGTGCCAGCAGCGGCGGGACTAGCGGGTACACAGATACGCAGTATTTT. The chain recombines TRBV5-6 with TRBJ2-3; TRBD2 matches at 12 bases. CDR3 length equals 16 residues. Germline V gene data show CDR1 as SGHDT and CDR2 as YYEEEE. The trim removed 4 bases at V and 2 bases at J, leaving 5 bases unmatched.